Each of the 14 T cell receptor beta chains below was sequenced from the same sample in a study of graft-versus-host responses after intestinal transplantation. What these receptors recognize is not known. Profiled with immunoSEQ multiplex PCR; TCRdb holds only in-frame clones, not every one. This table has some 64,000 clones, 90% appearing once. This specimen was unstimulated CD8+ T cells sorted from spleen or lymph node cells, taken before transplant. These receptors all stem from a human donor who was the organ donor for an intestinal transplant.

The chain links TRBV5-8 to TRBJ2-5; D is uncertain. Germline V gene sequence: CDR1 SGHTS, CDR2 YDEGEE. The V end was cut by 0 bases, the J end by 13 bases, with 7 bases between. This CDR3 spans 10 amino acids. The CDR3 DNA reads TGTGCCAGCAGCTTGGGAGAGAGGTACTTC. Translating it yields CASSLGERYF. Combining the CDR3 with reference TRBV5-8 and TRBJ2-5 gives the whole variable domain EAGVTQSPTHLIKTRGQQATLRCSPISGHTSVYWYQQALGLGLQFLLWYDEGEERNRGNFPPRFSGRQFPNYSSELNVNALELEDSALYLCASSLGERYFGPGTRLLVL.

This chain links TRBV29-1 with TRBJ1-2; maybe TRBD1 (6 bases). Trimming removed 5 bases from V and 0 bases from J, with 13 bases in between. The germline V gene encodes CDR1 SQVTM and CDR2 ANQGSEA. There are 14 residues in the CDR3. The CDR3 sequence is CSVPGQGTNYGYTF. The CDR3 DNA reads TGCAGCGTTCCCGGCCAGGGGACTAACTATGGCTACACCTTC.

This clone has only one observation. This CDR3 reads CASSQDPGDDGTIYF. CDR3 sequence (DNA): TGCGCCAGCAGCCAAGATCCAGGGGATGATGGCACCATATATTTT. This chain connects TRBV4-3 to TRBJ1-3; a weak D match, TRBD1 (6 bases). The CDR3 sequence is 15 residues long. With 0 bases removed from V and 9 bases from J, the gap between germline ends came to 15 bases. The germline V gene encodes CDR1 LGHNA and CDR2 YSLEER.

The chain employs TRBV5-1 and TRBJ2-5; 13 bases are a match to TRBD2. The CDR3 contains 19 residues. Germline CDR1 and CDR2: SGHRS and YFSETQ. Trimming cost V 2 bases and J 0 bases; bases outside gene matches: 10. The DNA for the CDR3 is TGCGCCAGCAGCTTAACCGCCGGGACTAGCGGGATGTACCAAGAGACCCAGTACTTC. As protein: CASSLTAGTSGMYQETQYF.

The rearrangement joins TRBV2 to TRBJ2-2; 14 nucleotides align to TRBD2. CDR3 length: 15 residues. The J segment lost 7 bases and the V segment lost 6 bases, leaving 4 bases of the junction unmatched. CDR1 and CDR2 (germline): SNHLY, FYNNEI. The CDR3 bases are TGTGCCAGCAGGGGACTAGCGGGAGCGGTCGGGGAGCTGTTTTTT. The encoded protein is CASRGLAGAVGELFF.

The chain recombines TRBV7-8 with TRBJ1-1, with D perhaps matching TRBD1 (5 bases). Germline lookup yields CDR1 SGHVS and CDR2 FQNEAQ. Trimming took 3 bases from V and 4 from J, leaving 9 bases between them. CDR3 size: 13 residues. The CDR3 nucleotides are TGTGCCAGCAGCTTCAGGGTGTCCACTGAAGCTTTCTTT. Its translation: CASSFRVSTEAFF.

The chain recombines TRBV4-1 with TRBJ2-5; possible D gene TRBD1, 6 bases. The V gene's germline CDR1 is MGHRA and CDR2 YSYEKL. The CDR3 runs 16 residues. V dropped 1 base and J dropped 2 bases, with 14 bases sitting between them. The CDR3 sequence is CASSQATGHYQETQYF. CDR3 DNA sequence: TGCGCCAGCAGCCAAGCAACGGGACACTATCAAGAGACCCAGTACTTC.

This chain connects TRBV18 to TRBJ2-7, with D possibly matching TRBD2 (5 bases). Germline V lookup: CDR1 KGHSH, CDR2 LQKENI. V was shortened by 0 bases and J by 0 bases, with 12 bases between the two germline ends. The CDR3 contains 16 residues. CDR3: CASSPPPGMSSYEQYF. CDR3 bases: TGTGCCAGCTCACCACCTCCGGGGATGAGCTCCTACGAGCAGTACTTC.

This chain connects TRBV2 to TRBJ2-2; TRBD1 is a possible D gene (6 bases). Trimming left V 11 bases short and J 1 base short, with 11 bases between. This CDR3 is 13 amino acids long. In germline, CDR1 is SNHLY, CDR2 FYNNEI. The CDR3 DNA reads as TGTGCCGTTATAGGGGGGAACACCGGGGAGCTGTTTTTT. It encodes CAVIGGNTGELFF. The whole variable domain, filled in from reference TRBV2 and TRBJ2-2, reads EPEVTQTPSHQVTQMGQEVILRCVPISNHLYFYWYRQILGQKVEFLVSFYNNEISEKSEIFDDQFSVERPDGSNFTLKIRSTKLEDSAMYFCAVIGGNTGELFFGEGSRLTVL.

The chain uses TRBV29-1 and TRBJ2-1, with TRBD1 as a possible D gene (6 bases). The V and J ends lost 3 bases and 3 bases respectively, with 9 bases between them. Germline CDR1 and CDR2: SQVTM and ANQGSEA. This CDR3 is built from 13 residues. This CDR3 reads CSVDRGGYNEQFF. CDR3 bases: TGCAGCGTTGACAGGGGCGGCTACAATGAGCAGTTCTTC.

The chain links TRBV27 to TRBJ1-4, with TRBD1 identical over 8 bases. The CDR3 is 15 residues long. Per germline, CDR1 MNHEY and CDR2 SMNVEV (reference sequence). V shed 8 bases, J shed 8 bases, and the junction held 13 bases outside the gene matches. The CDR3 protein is CASGRLTGDEEKLFF. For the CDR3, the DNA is TGTGCCAGCGGACGCTTGACAGGGGACGAAGAAAAACTGTTTTTT.

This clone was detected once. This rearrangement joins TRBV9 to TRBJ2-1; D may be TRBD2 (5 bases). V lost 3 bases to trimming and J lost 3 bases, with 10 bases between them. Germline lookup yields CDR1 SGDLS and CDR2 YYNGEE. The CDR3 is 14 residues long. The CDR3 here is CASSAEGLYNEQFF. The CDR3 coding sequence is TGTGCCAGCAGCGCAGAAGGACTCTACAATGAGCAGTTCTTC.

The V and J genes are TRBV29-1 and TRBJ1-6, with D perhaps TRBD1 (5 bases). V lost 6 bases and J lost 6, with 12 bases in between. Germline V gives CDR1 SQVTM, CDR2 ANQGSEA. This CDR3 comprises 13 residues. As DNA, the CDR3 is TGCAGCGTGAGGCAGGGTGGTAATTCACCCCTCCACTTT. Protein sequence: CSVRQGGNSPLHF.

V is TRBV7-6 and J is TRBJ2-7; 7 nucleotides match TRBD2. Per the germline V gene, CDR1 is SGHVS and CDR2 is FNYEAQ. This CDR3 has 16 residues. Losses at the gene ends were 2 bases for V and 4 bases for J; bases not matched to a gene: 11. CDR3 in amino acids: CASSLLRASGKYEQYF. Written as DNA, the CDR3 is TGTGCCAGCAGCTTACTTAGGGCTAGCGGTAAATACGAGCAGTACTTC.